This T cell receptor beta chain was documented in a study of blood T cell repertoires in COVID-19 (dated by TCRdb to between 2020 and 2021). Broadly, across the study: Samples from collaborators originated in the United States, Italy and Spain and spanned both the acute and convalescent phases of COVID-19. The samples were drawn from two sources: the first 160 participants of the ongoing ImmuneRACE study, and over 950 subjects contributed by 6 global collaborators. The material from the prospective study consisted of cDNA or gDNA derived from T cells, B-cell-depleted T cells, or PBMCs. Where available, HLA class I and class II types were obtained from metadata supplied by the sample provider rather than from assay-based typing. Nearly every sample came with metadata listing a de-identified subject ID, COVID-19 status, age in years and sex. The dataset comprised deeply sampled blood TCRbeta repertoires from subjects exposed to, actively infected with, or recovered from COVID-19. A freely available public database, intended as a resource for researchers studying the immune response to SARS-CoV-2, is where the repertoires were released. General study outcomes and caveats: The quantity of clinical and demographic metadata differed by source and by participant and was supplied without curation.

This clone showed up just a few times. The antigen it recognizes is unknown. No base-level quality is on record; no much larger clone is a single base apart. Reading from cysteine to phenylalanine, the CDR3 counts 14 amino acids. The only DNA kept is the CDR3, 42 bases in frame from the first base. Trimming costs V 7 bases and J 9 bases, and their ends lie 19 bases apart. CDR1 and CDR2 are read off the germline V gene as SGHAT and FQNNGV. TCRbeta CDR3 regions were amplified from genomic DNA by means of the immunoSEQ Assay, a bias-controlled multiplex PCR. In the source study's methods: Within the assay, amplification of reference gene primers was used to estimate how many nucleated cells each sample contained. Sequence reads were collapsed and filtered to measure the absolute abundance of every unique TCRbeta CDR3 rearrangement. For each sample, productive Simpson clonality was calculated as the square root of Simpson's diversity index over productive rearrangements. TCRdb took over this immuneACCESS table, retaining in-frame rearrangements with V and J assigned. Such tables are incomplete; in checked studies, under half of the missing clones stem from an unresolved V gene, and the remainder is unexplained. The D gene and trimming were derived from the DNA, and the V and J assignments and clone size from that table. For this sample there are more than 200,000 clones; 75% to 90% appear just once. Clones ranked in the top ten supply just over 0.7% of the sample.

Collaborating institutions collected whole blood in K2EDTA tubes following their own protocols. For TCRbeta analysis, collaborators shipped samples in one of three forms: frozen whole blood, isolated PBMCs, or DNA extracted from either of those sample types. Rearrangement joined TRBV11-2 to TRBJ2-1, with TRBD1 as a weak D call on 5 bases. The specimen was peripheral blood. This clonotype was obtained from a man aged 35 to 55 with acute or convalescent COVID-19. The DNA is TGTGCCAGCACCCTGGCAGGGTTTGGTAGTGAGCAGTTCTTC. The encoded protein is CASTLAGFGSEQFF.